These 32 T cell receptor beta chains originate from one sample sequenced in a study of cytomegalovirus exposure and HLA in healthy donors. PCR was performed using 60 Vbeta and 13 Jbeta primers. Repertoires were generated with immunoSEQ multiplex PCR, while TCRdb's copy carries only in-frame clones and drops some. The repertoire holds about 180,000 clones, with around 80% as singletons. Sequencing was done on a sample of PBMCs. The receptors derive from a woman aged 50 to 65 in good health and CMV-seronegative.

This clone was detected only once. This chain uses TRBV18 with TRBJ1-1; D gene uncertain. CDR3 length: 15 residues. Germline V lookup: CDR1 KGHSH, CDR2 LQKENI. V gave up 6 bases and J gave up 3 bases, with 17 bases separating them. Here the CDR3 reads CASSLQRAGDTEAFF. The CDR3 bases are TGTGCCAGCTCCCTACAGCGGGCTGGGGACACTGAAGCTTTCTTT.

The chain couples TRBV18 to TRBJ2-7, with 7 bases identical to TRBD2. CDR1 is KGHSH, CDR2 LQKENI, per germline. With 0 bases clipped from V and 0 bases from J, the junction kept 8 bases outside the gene matches. CDR3 size: 17 residues. The CDR3 bases are TGTGCCAGCTCACCACCGCGTTTCGGGGACTACTCCTACGAGCAGTACTTC. Protein: CASSPPRFGDYSYEQYF.

J is TRBJ2-5 and V is TRBV9; 11 bases match TRBD1. The CDR3 runs to 13 residues. Looked up from germline, CDR1 is SGDLS and CDR2 is YYNGEE. V shed 5 bases, J shed 5 bases, and the junction held 2 bases outside the gene matches. CDR3 protein: CASRRTGGETQYF. CDR3 sequence (DNA): TGTGCCAGCAGAAGGACAGGGGGCGAGACCCAGTACTTC.

The rearrangement uses TRBV5-4 and TRBJ2-7, with 10 bases lining up with TRBD2. CDR3 length equals 12 residues. The germline CDR1 and CDR2 sequences are SGHNT and YYREEE (reference sequence). The V segment lost 4 bases and the J segment 6 bases; nucleotides outside the gene matches: 1. CDR3 in DNA: TGTGCCAGCAGCATAGCGGGGGGCGAGCAGTACTTC. This sequence encodes CASSIAGGEQYF.

This chain connects TRBV19 to TRBJ1-1, with TRBD1 identical over 9 bases. Germline lookup yields CDR1 LNHDA and CDR2 SQIVND (reference sequence). V gave up 9 bases and J gave up 3 bases; unmatched junction bases: 8. The CDR3 consists of 14 residues. CDR3 residues: CASEYRGLDTEAFF. The CDR3 DNA reads as TGTGCCAGCGAATACAGGGGGCTCGACACTGAAGCTTTCTTT.

The chain uses TRBV4-1 and TRBJ2-1; maybe TRBD1 (7 bases). Trimming removed 3 bases from V and 7 bases from J, with 22 bases in between. There are 17 residues in the CDR3. In germline, CDR1 is MGHRA, CDR2 YSYEKL. CDR3 sequence reads: CASSHRTSGGSLNEQFF. The CDR3 DNA is TGCGCCAGCAGCCACCGAACCTCAGGGGGGAGTCTGAATGAGCAGTTCTTC.

The chain uses TRBV10-2 and TRBJ2-1, with 13 bases matching TRBD2. J was trimmed by 5 bases and V by 6 bases; bases with no gene match: 4. The CDR3 length is 15 residues. Germline loops: CDR1 WSHSY, CDR2 SAAADI. The CDR3 spells CASRLAGGPNNEQFF. The CDR3 DNA reads TGCGCCAGCAGACTAGCGGGGGGGCCGAACAATGAGCAGTTCTTC.

In this sample, this clone turned up a few times. The rearrangement links TRBV27 to TRBJ2-5; 9 nucleotides match TRBD1. The CDR3 covers 18 residues. With V trimmed by 0 bases and J by 5 bases, 13 bases remained unmatched. The germline CDR1 and CDR2 sequences are MNHEY and SMNVEV (reference sequence). The CDR3 region has the DNA TGTGCCAGCAGTTTATCGAGGACAGGGGACGTGATGGCCGAGACCCAGTACTTC. Translated: CASSLSRTGDVMAETQYF.

This sequence joins TRBV7-9 and TRBJ2-5, with 9 bases matching TRBD1. The germline V gene encodes CDR1 SEHNR and CDR2 FQNEAQ (reference sequence). CDR3 length: 15 residues. Losses at the gene ends were 5 bases for V and 5 bases for J; bases not matched to a gene: 9. The CDR3 loop reads CASSRTGTGSETQYF. CDR3 in DNA: TGTGCCAGCAGCAGGACCGGGACAGGGAGCGAGACCCAGTACTTC.

A word on this clone: At the DNA level, this CDR3 is encoded by other sequences in the same sample as well. The chain combines TRBV9 with TRBJ2-2; TRBD1 is a possible D gene (5 bases). This CDR3 has 14 residues. Trimming removed 4 bases from V and 3 bases from J, with 10 bases in between. Germline values: CDR1 SGDLS, CDR2 YYNGEE. CDR3 protein: CASSPRQYTGELFF. The CDR3 DNA sequence: TGTGCCAGCAGCCCCCGACAGTACACCGGGGAGCTGTTTTTT.

This clone was seen a single time. The genes are TRBV9 and TRBJ2-2, with 11 bases identical to TRBD2. In germline, CDR1 is SGDLS, CDR2 YYNGEE. Trimming removed 1 base from V and 4 bases from J; junction bases left unmatched: 6. The CDR3 covers 17 residues. The CDR3 region is CASSVLSGGAGTGELFF. The CDR3 DNA reads TGTGCCAGCAGCGTACTTAGCGGGGGGGCGGGCACCGGGGAGCTGTTTTTT.

The chain couples TRBV19 to TRBJ2-6; 11 bases match TRBD1. Trimming cost V 8 bases and J 1 base; bases outside gene matches: 4. The CDR3 has 16 residues. Germline assignment: CDR1 LNHDA and CDR2 SQIVND (reference sequence). The CDR3 region is CASQRDRGSGANVLTF. CDR3 coding DNA: TGTGCCAGTCAGCGGGACAGGGGGTCTGGGGCCAACGTCCTGACTTTC.

The CDR3 loop is CASIALHTEAFF. CDR3 nucleotide sequence: TGTGCCAGCATAGCTCTTCACACTGAAGCTTTCTTT. The rearrangement links TRBV2 to TRBJ1-1; D call uncertain. Germline CDR1 SNHLY, CDR2 FYNNEI. The CDR3 contains 12 residues. The V gene lost 7 bases and the J gene lost 3 bases, with 9 bases spanning the gap.

The chain is built from TRBV30 and TRBJ1-2; 11 nucleotides match TRBD1. The CDR3 is 15 residues long. Trimming cost V 4 bases and J 2 bases; bases outside gene matches: 6. The germline gives CDR1 GTSNPN, CDR2 SVGIG (reference sequence). CDR3 DNA: TGTGCCTGGACTCCTAGGACAGGGGGCAACTATGGCTACACCTTC. It yields the protein CAWTPRTGGNYGYTF.

The J gene is TRBJ2-5, the V gene TRBV29-1, with 11 bases matching TRBD1. Trimming cost V 7 bases and J 4 bases; bases outside gene matches: 8. The CDR3 has 14 residues. CDR1 and CDR2 from the germline V gene are SQVTM and ANQGSEA. The CDR3 nucleotides are TGCAGCGCTGGCTGGGACAGGGGGAGAGAGACCCAGTACTTC. Residues: CSAGWDRGRETQYF. Complete variable domain (other parts from reference TRBV29-1 and TRBJ2-5): SAVISQKPSRDICQRGTSLTIQCQVDSQVTMMFWYRQQPGQSLTLIATANQGSEATYESGFVIDKFPISRPNLTFSTLTVSNMSPEDSSIYLCSAGWDRGRETQYFGPGTRLLVL.

The chain has TRBV4-2 and TRBJ2-3; D ambiguous. V gave up 4 bases and J gave up 3 bases, with 8 bases separating them. The CDR3 is made up of 13 amino acids. From germline, CDR1 is LGHNA and CDR2 YNFKEQ. CDR3 nucleotide sequence: TGTGCCAGCAGCCGTTCTACGACAGATACGCAGTATTTT. Amino acid sequence: CASSRSTTDTQYF.

The chain carries TRBV30 and TRBJ2-3, with TRBD1 identical over 7 bases. The CDR3 is 15 amino acids. The germline gives CDR1 GTSNPN, CDR2 SVGIG (reference sequence). J lost 0 bases, V lost 1 base, and 4 bases had no gene match. The CDR3 loop reads CAWSGGQASTDTQYF. CDR3 coding DNA: TGTGCCTGGAGTGGAGGACAGGCTAGCACAGATACGCAGTATTTT.

V is TRBV9 and J is TRBJ1-5; no clear D gene. CDR3 length equals 13 residues. Germline CDR1 and CDR2: SGDLS and YYNGEE. Trimming left V 0 bases short and J 7 bases short, with 8 bases between. CDR3 sequence reads: CASSVDEGQPQHF. Here the CDR3 DNA reads TGTGCCAGCAGCGTAGACGAGGGACAGCCCCAGCATTTT.

This chain connects TRBV4-1 to TRBJ2-1; 12 bases line up with TRBD2. V lost 1 base, J lost 0 bases, and 16 bases stayed unmatched. The germline gives CDR1 MGHRA, CDR2 YSYEKL. The CDR3 consists of 22 residues. CDR3 sequence (DNA): TGCGCCAGCAGCCAAGCGACTAGCGGGAGTCTTTTCATCCCACGCTCCTACAATGAGCAGTTCTTC. Its protein product is CASSQATSGSLFIPRSYNEQFF.

This chain joins TRBV6-5 and TRBJ1-2; D remains ambiguous. CDR1 and CDR2 (germline): MNHEY, SVGAGI. There are 13 residues in the CDR3. Trimming stripped 7 bases from V and 4 bases from J, with 13 bases between. The CDR3 is CASNKGRSYGYTF. In DNA, the CDR3 is TGTGCCAGCAACAAAGGTCGGAGCTATGGCTACACCTTC.

This clone appeared a single time. The rearrangement uses TRBV28 and TRBJ2-5; TRBD1 might be the D (6 bases). The length of the CDR3 is 11 residues. Trimming shortened V by 5 bases and J by 13 bases, and 14 bases separated the two germline ends. The V gene's germline CDR1 is MDHEN and CDR2 SYDVKM. CDR3 in amino acids: CASSTHRDGYF. DNA of the CDR3: TGTGCCAGCAGTACCCACAGGGATGGGTACTTC.

This clone showed up just once. The chain joins TRBV28 to TRBJ2-1; D call uncertain. CDR1 is MDHEN and CDR2 is SYDVKM in the germline V gene. V lost 6 bases and J lost 3, with 18 bases in between. The CDR3 sequence is 16 residues long. CDR3 nucleotides: TGTGCCAGCAGCTTTCATCCTGGCAGTGGCTACAATGAGCAGTTCTTC. It is translated as CASSFHPGSGYNEQFF.

As to this clone: A read error may produce the germline difference seen at one junction end. The V gene is TRBV19, the J gene TRBJ1-3; D gene unclear. This CDR3 region has 15 residues. The germline V gene encodes CDR1 LNHDA and CDR2 SQIVND (reference sequence). The CDR3 region is CATKERPDSGNTTYF. The CDR3 DNA reads TGTGCCACAAAGGAACGACCAGACTCTGGAAACACCACATATTTT. The entire variable domain, with the rest obtained from reference TRBV19 and TRBJ1-3, is as follows: DGGITQSPKYLFRKEGQNVTLSCEQNLNHDAMYWYRQDPGQGLRLIYYSQIVNDFQKGDIAEGYSVSREKKESFPLTVTSAQKNPTAFYLCATKERPDSGNTTYFGEGSWLTVV.

The chain is built from TRBV10-1 and TRBJ2-7, with 8 nucleotides matching TRBD2. The germline CDR1 and CDR2 sequences are WNHNN and SYGVQD (reference sequence). The CDR3 contains 15 residues. The J segment lost 3 bases and the V segment lost 3 bases, leaving 7 bases of the junction unmatched. In nucleotides, the CDR3 is TGCGCCAGCAGTGATTCTCCGCTAGCGGGCTACGAGCAGTACTTC. It is translated as CASSDSPLAGYEQYF.

V is TRBV30 and J is TRBJ1-6, with 11 bases matching TRBD1. The CDR3 has 14 amino acids. Germline loops: CDR1 GTSNPN, CDR2 SVGIG (reference sequence). Trimming took 5 bases from V and 10 from J; bases not matched to a gene: 7. CDR3 in amino acids: CAWVTGTGGSPLHF. CDR3 sequence (DNA): TGTGCCTGGGTTACCGGGACAGGGGGATCACCCCTCCACTTT. The full variable domain, in which reference TRBV30 and TRBJ1-6 provide the parts outside the CDR3, is SQTIHQWPATLVQPVGSPLSLECTVEGTSNPNLYWYRQAAGRGLQLLFYSVGIGQISSEVPQNLSASRPQDRQFILSSKKLLLSDSGFYLCAWVTGTGGSPLHFGNGTRLTVT.

In its sample, this clone was seen once. V is TRBV7-8 and J is TRBJ2-3; maybe TRBD2 (6 bases). V gave up 5 bases and J gave up 2 bases, with 20 bases separating them. CDR1 SGHVS and CDR2 FQNEAQ come from the germline V gene. CDR3 length: 17 residues. The CDR3 loop reads CASSTTWGVEDTDTQYF. The CDR3, as DNA: TGTGCCAGCAGCACGACTTGGGGGGTAGAAGACACAGATACGCAGTATTTT.

CDR3 sequence reads: CASSSLAITDTQYF. The CDR3 DNA follows: TGCGCCAGCAGTTCTCTAGCGATCACAGATACGCAGTATTTT. The chain couples TRBV4-3 to TRBJ2-3; TRBD2 might be the D (6 bases). Germline V gene sequence: CDR1 LGHNA, CDR2 YSLEER. There are 14 residues in the CDR3. V dropped 6 bases and J dropped 2 bases, with 12 bases sitting between them.

The rearrangement uses TRBV5-1 and TRBJ2-5; 11 positions match TRBD2. The germline gives CDR1 SGHRS, CDR2 YFSETQ. V lost 0 bases and J lost 4; bases outside the gene matches: 2. This CDR3 has 15 residues. The CDR3 sequence is CASSLGLAGLETQYF. Here the CDR3 DNA reads TGCGCCAGCAGCTTGGGACTAGCGGGGTTAGAGACCCAGTACTTC.

This clone appeared once. The J gene is TRBJ2-3, the V gene TRBV7-9; TRBD2 matches at 11 bases. Germline values: CDR1 SEHNR, CDR2 FQNEAQ (reference sequence). The CDR3 runs to 16 residues. Trimming removed 5 bases from V and 3 bases from J; junction bases left unmatched: 7. The CDR3 is CASSPRLAGSTDTQYF. For the CDR3, the DNA is TGTGCCAGCAGCCCCAGACTAGCGGGAAGTACAGATACGCAGTATTTT.

This chain uses TRBV18 with TRBJ1-1; 8 positions agree with TRBD1. Germline loops: CDR1 KGHSH, CDR2 LQKENI. The trim removed 0 bases at V and 0 bases at J, leaving 3 bases unmatched. This CDR3 contains 16 residues. CDR3 bases: TGTGCCAGCTCACCACCCCAGGGGGCTATGAACACTGAAGCTTTCTTT. It translates to CASSPPQGAMNTEAFF.

This rearrangement joins TRBV18 to TRBJ2-1; 11 bases align to TRBD2. The CDR3 contains 17 residues. Per germline, CDR1 KGHSH and CDR2 LQKENI. J lost 5 bases, V lost 3 bases, and 9 bases had no gene match. The CDR3 here is CASSPGRLAGGDNEQFF. The CDR3 nucleotides read TGTGCCAGCTCACCTGGCCGGCTAGCGGGGGGCGACAATGAGCAGTTCTTC.

The rearrangement links TRBV19 to TRBJ1-5, with 9 bases fitting TRBD1. Germline values: CDR1 LNHDA, CDR2 SQIVND (reference sequence). The CDR3 extends over 15 amino acids. After removal of 3 bases from V and 3 bases from J, the junction contained 3 bases not matched to a gene. CDR3 sequence reads: CASSIRQGDNQPQHF. In DNA, the CDR3 is TGTGCCAGTAGTATCCGACAGGGGGACAATCAGCCCCAGCATTTT. Filled out from reference TRBV19 and TRBJ1-5, the complete variable domain reads DGGITQSPKYLFRKEGQNVTLSCEQNLNHDAMYWYRQDPGQGLRLIYYSQIVNDFQKGDIAEGYSVSREKKESFPLTVTSAQKNPTAFYLCASSIRQGDNQPQHFGDGTRLSIL.